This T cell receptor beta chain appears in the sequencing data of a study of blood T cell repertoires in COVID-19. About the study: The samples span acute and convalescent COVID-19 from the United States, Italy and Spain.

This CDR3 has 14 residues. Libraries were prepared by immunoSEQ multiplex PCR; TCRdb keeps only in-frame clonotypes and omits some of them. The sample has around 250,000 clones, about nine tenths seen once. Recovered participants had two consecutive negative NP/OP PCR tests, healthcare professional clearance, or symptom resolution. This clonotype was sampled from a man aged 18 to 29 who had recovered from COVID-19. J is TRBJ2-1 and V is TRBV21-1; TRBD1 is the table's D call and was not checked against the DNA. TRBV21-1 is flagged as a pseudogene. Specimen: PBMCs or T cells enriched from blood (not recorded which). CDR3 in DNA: TGTGCCCCTGGGGACAGGGGGTTTTGCAATGAGCAGTTCTTC. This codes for CAPGDRGFCNEQFF.